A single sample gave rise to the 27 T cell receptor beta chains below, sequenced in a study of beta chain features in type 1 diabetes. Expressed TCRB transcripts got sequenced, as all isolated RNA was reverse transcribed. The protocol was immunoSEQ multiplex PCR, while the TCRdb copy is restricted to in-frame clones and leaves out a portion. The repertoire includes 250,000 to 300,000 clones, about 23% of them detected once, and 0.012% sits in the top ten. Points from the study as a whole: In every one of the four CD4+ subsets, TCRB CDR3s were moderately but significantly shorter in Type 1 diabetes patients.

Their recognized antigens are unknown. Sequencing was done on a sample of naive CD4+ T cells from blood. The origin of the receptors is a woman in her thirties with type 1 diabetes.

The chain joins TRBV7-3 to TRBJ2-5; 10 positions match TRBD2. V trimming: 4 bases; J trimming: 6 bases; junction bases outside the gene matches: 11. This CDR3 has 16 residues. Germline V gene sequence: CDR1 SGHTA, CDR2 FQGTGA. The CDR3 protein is CASSSRAGGPGQTQYF. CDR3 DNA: TGTGCCAGCAGCTCGCGAGCGGGAGGGCCGGGACAGACCCAGTACTTC.

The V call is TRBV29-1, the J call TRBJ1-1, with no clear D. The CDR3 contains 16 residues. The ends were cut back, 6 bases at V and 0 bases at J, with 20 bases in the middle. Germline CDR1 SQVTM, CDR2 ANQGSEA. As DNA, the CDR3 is TGCAGCGTGCCCCAAAGCCGGGTCACGATGAACACTGAAGCTTTCTTT. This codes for CSVPQSRVTMNTEAFF. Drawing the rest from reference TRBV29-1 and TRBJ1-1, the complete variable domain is SAVISQKPSRDICQRGTSLTIQCQVDSQVTMMFWYRQQPGQSLTLIATANQGSEATYESGFVIDKFPISRPNLTFSTLTVSNMSPEDSSIYLCSVPQSRVTMNTEAFFGQGTRLTVV.

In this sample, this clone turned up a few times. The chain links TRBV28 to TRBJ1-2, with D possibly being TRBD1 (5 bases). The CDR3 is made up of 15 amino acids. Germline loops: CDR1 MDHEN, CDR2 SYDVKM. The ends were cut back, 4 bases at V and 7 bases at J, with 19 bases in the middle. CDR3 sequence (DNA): TGTGCCAGCAGTTCCCCTTCGACCAGGGTTAGTGGCTACACCTTC. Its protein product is CASSSPSTRVSGYTF.

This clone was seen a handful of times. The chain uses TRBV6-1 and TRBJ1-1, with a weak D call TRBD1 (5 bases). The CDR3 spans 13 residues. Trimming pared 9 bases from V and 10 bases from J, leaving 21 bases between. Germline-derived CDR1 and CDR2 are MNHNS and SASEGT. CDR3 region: CASVMGGKIGAFF. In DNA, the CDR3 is TGTGCCAGTGTTATGGGGGGAAAAATCGGAGCTTTCTTT.

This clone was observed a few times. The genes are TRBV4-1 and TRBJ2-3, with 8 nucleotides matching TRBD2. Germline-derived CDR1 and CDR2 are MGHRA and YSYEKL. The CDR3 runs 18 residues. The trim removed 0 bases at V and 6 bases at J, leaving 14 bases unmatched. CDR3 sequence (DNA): TGCGCCAGCAGCCAAGATCGTCTCCGAGCGGGAGAAGGTGATACGCAGTATTTT. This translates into CASSQDRLRAGEGDTQYF.

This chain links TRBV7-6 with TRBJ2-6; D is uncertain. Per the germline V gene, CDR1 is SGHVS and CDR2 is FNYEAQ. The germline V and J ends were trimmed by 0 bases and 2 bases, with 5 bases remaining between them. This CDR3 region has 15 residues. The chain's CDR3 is CASSLAFAGANVLTF. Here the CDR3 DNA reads TGTGCCAGCAGCTTAGCCTTCGCTGGGGCCAACGTCCTGACTTTC.

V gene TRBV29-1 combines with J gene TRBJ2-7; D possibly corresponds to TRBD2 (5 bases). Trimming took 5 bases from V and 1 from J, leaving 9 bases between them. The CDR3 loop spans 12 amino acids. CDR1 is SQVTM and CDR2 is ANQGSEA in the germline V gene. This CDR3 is CSVTGISYEQYF. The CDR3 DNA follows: TGCAGCGTTACGGGGATTTCCTACGAGCAGTACTTC.

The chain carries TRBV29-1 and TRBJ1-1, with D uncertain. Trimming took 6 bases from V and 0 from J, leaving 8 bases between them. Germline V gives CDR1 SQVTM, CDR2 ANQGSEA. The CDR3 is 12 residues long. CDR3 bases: TGCAGCGTCAGGCTTATGAACACTGAAGCTTTCTTT. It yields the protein CSVRLMNTEAFF.

CDR3 nucleotides: TGTGCCAGCTCACCAAACGAGGACAACCAGCCCCAGCATTTT. Residues: CASSPNEDNQPQHF. This chain links TRBV18 with TRBJ1-5; D may be TRBD1 (5 bases). This CDR3 contains 14 residues. V was clipped by 2 bases and J by 7 bases, with 12 bases between them. Germline V gives CDR1 KGHSH, CDR2 LQKENI. Combining the CDR3 with reference TRBV18 and TRBJ1-5 gives the whole variable domain NAGVMQNPRHLVRRRGQEARLRCSPMKGHSHVYWYRQLPEEGLKFMVYLQKENIIDESGMPKERFSAEFPKEGPSILRIQQVVRGDSAAYFCASSPNEDNQPQHFGDGTRLSIL.

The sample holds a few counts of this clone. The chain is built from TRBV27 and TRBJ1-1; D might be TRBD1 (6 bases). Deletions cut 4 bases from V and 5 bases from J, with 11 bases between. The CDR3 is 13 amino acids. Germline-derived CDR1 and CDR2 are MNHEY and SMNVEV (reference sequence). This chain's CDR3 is CASSSVQGTEAFF. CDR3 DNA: TGTGCCAGCAGTTCAGTACAGGGAACTGAAGCTTTCTTT.

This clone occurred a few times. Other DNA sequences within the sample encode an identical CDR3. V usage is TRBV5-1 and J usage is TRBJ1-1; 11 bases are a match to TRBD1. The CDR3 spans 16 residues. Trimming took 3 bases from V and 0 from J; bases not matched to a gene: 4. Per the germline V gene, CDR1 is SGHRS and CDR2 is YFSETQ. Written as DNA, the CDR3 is TGCGCCAGCAGCTCGGGACAGGGGGGACTGAACACTGAAGCTTTCTTT. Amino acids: CASSSGQGGLNTEAFF.

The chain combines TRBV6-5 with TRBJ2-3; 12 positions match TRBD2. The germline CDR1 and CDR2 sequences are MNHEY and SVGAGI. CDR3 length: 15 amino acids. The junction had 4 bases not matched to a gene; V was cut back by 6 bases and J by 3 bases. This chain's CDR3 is CASRHTSGRTDTQYF. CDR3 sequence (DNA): TGTGCCAGCAGACACACTAGCGGGAGGACAGATACGCAGTATTTT.

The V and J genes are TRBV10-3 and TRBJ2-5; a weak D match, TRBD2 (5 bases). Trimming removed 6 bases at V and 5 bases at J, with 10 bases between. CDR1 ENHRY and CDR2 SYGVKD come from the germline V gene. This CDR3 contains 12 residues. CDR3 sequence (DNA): TGTGCCATCAGGGCTGGCGGGGAGACCCAGTACTTC. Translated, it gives CAIRAGGETQYF.

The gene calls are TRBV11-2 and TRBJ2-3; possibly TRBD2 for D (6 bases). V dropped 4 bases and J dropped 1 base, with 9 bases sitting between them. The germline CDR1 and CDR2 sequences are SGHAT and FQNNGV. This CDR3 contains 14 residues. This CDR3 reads CASSWAGRTDTQYF. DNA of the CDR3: TGTGCCAGCAGCTGGGCGGGACGCACAGATACGCAGTATTTT.

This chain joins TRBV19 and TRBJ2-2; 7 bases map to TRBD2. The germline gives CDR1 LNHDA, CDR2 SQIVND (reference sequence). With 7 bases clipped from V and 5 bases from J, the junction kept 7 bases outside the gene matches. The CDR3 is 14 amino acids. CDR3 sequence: CASNEGGGTGELFF. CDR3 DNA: TGTGCCAGTAATGAGGGCGGGGGAACCGGGGAGCTGTTTTTT.

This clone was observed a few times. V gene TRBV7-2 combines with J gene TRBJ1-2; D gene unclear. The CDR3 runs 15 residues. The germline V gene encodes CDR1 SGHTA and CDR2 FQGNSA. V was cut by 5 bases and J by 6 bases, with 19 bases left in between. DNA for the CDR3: TGTGCCAGCAGCCCCTTCAGAATTCGGAGGGATGGCTACACCTTC. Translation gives CASSPFRIRRDGYTF. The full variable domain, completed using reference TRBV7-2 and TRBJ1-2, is GAGVSQSPSNKVTEKGKDVELRCDPISGHTALYWYRQSLGQGLEFLIYFQGNSAPDKSGLPSDRFSAERTGGSVSTLTIQRTQQEDSAVYLCASSPFRIRRDGYTFGSGTRLTVV.

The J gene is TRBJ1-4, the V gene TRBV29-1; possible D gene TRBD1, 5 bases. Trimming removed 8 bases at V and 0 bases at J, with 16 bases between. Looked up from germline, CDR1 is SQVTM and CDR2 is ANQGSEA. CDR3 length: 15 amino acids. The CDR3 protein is CSIRSGAATNEKLFF. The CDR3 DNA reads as TGCAGCATAAGGAGTGGGGCCGCAACTAATGAAAAACTGTTTTTT. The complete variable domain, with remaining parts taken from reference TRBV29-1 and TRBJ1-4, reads SAVISQKPSRDICQRGTSLTIQCQVDSQVTMMFWYRQQPGQSLTLIATANQGSEATYESGFVIDKFPISRPNLTFSTLTVSNMSPEDSSIYLCSIRSGAATNEKLFFGSGTQLSVL.

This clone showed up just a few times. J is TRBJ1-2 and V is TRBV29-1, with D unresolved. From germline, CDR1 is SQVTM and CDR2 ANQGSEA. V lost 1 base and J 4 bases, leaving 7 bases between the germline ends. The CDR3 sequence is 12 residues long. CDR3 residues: CSVEGTVYGYTF. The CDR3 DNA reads TGCAGCGTTGAAGGTACAGTCTATGGCTACACCTTC.

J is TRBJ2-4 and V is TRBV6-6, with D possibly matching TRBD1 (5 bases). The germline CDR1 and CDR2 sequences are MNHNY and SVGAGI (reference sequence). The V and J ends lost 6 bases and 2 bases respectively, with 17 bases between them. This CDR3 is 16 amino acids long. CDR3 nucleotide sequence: TGTGCCAGCAGGGAACGGGCAGGGAAGCCCAAAAACATTCAGTACTTC. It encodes CASRERAGKPKNIQYF.

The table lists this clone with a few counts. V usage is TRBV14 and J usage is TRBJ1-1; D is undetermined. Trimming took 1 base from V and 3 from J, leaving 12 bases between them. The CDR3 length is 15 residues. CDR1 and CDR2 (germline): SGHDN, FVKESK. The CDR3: CASSQASSGYTEAFF. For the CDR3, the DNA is TGTGCCAGCAGCCAAGCTTCCTCGGGGTACACTGAAGCTTTCTTT. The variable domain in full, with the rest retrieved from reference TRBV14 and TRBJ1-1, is EAGVTQFPSHSVIEKGQTVTLRCDPISGHDNLYWYRRVMGKEIKFLLHFVKESKQDESGMPNNRFLAERTGGTYSTLKVQPAELEDSGVYFCASSQASSGYTEAFFGQGTRLTVV.

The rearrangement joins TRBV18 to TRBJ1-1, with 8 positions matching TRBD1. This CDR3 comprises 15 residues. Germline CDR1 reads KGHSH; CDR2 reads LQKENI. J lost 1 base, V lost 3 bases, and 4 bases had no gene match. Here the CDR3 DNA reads TGTGCCAGCTCACCCTCAGGGGGCGGGAACACTGAAGCTTTCTTT. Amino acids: CASSPSGGGNTEAFF.

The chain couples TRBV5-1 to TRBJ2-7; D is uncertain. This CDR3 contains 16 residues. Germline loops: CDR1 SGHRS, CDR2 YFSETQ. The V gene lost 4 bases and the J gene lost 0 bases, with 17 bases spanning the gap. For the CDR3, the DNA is TGCGCCAGCAGCATACCGGGTTCTGGGTCCTCCTACGAGCAGTACTTC. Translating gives CASSIPGSGSSYEQYF.

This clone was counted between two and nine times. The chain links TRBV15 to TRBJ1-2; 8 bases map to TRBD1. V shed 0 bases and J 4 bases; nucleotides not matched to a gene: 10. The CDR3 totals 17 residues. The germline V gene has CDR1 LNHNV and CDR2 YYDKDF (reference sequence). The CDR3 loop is CATSRETGALTSYGYTF. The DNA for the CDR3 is TGTGCCACCAGCAGAGAGACAGGGGCCCTGACTTCCTATGGCTACACCTTC.

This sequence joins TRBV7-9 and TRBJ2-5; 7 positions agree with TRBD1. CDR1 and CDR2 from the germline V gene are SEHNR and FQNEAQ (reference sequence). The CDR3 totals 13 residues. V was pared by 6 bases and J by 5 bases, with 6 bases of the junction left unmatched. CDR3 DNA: TGTGCCAGCAGTCCGACAGGGACGGAGACCCAGTACTTC. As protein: CASSPTGTETQYF.

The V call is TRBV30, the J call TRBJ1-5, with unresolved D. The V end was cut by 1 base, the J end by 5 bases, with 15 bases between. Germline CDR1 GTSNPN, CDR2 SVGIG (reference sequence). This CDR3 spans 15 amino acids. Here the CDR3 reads CAWSAGPGGYQPQHF. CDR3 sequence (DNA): TGTGCCTGGAGTGCAGGACCGGGAGGTTATCAGCCCCAGCATTTT.

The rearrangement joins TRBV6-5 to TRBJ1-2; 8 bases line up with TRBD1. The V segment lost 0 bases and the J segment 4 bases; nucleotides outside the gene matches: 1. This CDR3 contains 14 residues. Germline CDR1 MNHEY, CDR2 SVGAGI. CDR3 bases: TGTGCCAGCAGTTACTCGGGACAGGTCTATGGCTACACCTTC. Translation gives CASSYSGQVYGYTF.

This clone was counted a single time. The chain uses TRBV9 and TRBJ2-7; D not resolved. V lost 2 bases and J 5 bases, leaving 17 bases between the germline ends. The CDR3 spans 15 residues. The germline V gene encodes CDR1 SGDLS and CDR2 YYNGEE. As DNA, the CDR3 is TGTGCCAGCAGCGTCCGTCCGAACCAGTACCACGAGCAGTACTTC. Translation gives CASSVRPNQYHEQYF. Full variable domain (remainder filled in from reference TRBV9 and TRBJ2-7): DSGVTQTPKHLITATGQRVTLRCSPRSGDLSVYWYQQSLDQGLQFLIQYYNGEERAKGNILERFSAQQFPDLHSELNLSSLELGDSALYFCASSVRPNQYHEQYFGPGTRLTVT.